This TCR beta chain was documented in a study of blood T cell repertoires in COVID-19. The cohort comprised adults aged roughly 18 to 95 years residing in around 25 US areas. Recovered status applied to Cohort 3 donors who had two consecutive negative PCRs. It also applied to those with clearance or with symptom resolution. Using immunoSEQ multiplex PCR, the repertoire was profiled, and TCRdb retains in-frame clones only, with some absent. The sample holds roughly 220,000 clones, around four fifths seen once. V gave up 6 bases and J gave up 11 bases, with 13 bases separating them. Germline V gene data show CDR1 as LNHDA and CDR2 as SQIVND (reference sequence). The CDR3 totals 11 residues.

The sequenced sample consisted of PBMCs or T cells enriched from blood (not recorded which). The receptor comes from a middle-aged man who had recovered from COVID-19. This sequence joins TRBV19 and TRBJ1-1, with unresolved D. In DNA, the CDR3 is TGTGCCAGTAGCCTAGGACTGGAGGCTTTCTTT. Residues: CASSLGLEAFF.